This TCR beta chain was identified in a study of shared T cell receptors in the human thymus. With V trimmed by 8 bases and J by 6 bases, 15 bases remained unmatched. The CDR3 loop spans 15 amino acids. Germline values: CDR1 GTSNPN, CDR2 SVGIG (reference sequence). Method: immunoSEQ multiplex PCR; TCRdb's copy keeps in-frame clones and lacks some. The table lists 500,000 to 550,000 clones, roughly 74% of them singletons. This same sample was also taken into another study, of human thymus T cells. This second report adds: There were highly overlapping thymic repertoires among unrelated individuals, as related research reported.

Input material: thymocytes. The TCR was taken from a boy younger than two with a congenital heart defect. V usage is TRBV30 and J usage is TRBJ2-3, with 9 bases matching TRBD2. CDR3 DNA: TGTGCCGCCCGACCCCTAGCGGGGTCCCGGGATACGCAGTATTTT. As protein: CAARPLAGSRDTQYF.